These 2 T cell receptor beta chains were all obtained from the same sample, sequenced in a study of shared clonotypes between healthy human individuals. Measured with immunoSEQ multiplex PCR; TCRdb has only the in-frame clones, and not every one. The sample lists around 2,000,000 clones, about 95% seen once, with 0.9% to 1.3% in the top ten. Naive CD8 cells, CD45RO-negative and positively selected for CCR7, excluded terminally differentiated effector memory CD45RA+ cells. The material sequenced was naive CD8+ T cells sorted from blood. These receptor sequences come from a man between 18 and 35 years old in good health.

The chain links TRBV7-2 to TRBJ2-5, with 9 bases that match TRBD2. The CDR3 sequence is 17 residues long. The J segment lost 5 bases and the V segment lost 3 bases, leaving 13 bases of the junction unmatched. Germline CDR1 and CDR2: SGHTA and FQGNSA. For the CDR3, the DNA is TGTGCCAGCAGCTTTCAGGTGGCGGGAGGGCCGGATGAGACCCAGTACTTC. Its protein product is CASSFQVAGGPDETQYF.

For this clone: At one end, the junction sequence differs from germline, possibly due to a read error. This chain links TRBV7-9 with TRBJ2-7, with D tentatively TRBD2 (5 bases). Germline lookup yields CDR1 SEHNR and CDR2 FQNEAQ (reference sequence). This CDR3 is built from 11 residues. The CDR3 region is CASSLEADLNF. The DNA of the CDR3 is TGTGCCAGCAGCTTAGAAGCGGACTTAAACTTC.